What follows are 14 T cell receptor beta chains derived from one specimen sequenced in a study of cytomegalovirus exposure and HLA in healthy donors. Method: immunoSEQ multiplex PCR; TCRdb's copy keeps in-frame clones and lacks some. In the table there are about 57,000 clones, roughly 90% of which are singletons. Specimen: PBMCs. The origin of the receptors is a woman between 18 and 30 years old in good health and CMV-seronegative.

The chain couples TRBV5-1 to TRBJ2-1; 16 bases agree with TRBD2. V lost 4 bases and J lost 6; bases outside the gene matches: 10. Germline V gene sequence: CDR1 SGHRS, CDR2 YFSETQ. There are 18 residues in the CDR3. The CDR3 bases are TGCGCCAGCAGCCCAAGGGGACTAGCGGGGGGGCATGGCAATGAGCAGTTCTTC. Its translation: CASSPRGLAGGHGNEQFF.

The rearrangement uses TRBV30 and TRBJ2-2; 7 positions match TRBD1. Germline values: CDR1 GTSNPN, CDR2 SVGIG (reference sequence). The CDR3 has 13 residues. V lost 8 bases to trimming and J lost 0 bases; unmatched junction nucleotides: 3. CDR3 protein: CARDRANTGELFF. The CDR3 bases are TGTGCCCGTGACAGGGCGAACACCGGGGAGCTGTTTTTT.

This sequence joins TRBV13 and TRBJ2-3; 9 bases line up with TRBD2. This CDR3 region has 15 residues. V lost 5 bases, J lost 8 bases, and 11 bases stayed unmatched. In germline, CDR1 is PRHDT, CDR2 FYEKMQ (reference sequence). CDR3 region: CASSPRGSGSITQYF. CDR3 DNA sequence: TGTGCCAGCAGCCCTCGGGGTAGCGGGAGTATTACGCAGTATTTT. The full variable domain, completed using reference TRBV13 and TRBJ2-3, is AAGVIQSPRHLIKEKRETATLKCYPIPRHDTVYWYQQGPGQDPQFLISFYEKMQSDKGSIPDRFSAQQFSDYHSELNMSSLELGDSALYFCASSPRGSGSITQYFGPGTRLTVL.

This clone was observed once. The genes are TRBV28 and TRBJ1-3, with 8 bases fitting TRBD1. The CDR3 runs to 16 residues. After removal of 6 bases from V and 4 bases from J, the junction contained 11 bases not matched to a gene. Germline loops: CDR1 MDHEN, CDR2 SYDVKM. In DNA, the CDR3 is TGTGCCAGCAGAGAGGCCGGGACAGGAGGCGGAAACACCATATATTTT. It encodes CASREAGTGGGNTIYF.

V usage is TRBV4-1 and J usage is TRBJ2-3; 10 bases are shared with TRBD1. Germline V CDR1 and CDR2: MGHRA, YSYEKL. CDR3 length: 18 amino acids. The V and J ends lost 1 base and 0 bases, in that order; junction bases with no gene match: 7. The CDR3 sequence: CASSQGKVGQGSTDTQYF. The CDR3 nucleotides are TGCGCCAGCAGCCAAGGAAAGGTGGGACAGGGGAGCACAGATACGCAGTATTTT.

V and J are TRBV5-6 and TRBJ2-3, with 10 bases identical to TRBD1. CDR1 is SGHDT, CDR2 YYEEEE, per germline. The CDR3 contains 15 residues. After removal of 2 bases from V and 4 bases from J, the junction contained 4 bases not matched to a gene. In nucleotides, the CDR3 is TGTGCCAGCAGCTTATCGGGACAGGGGTCAGATACGCAGTATTTT. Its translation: CASSLSGQGSDTQYF.

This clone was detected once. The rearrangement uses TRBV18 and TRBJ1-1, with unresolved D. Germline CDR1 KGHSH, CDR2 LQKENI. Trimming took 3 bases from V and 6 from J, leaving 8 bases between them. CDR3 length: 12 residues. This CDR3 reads CASSPDSAEAFF. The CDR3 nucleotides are TGTGCCAGCTCACCCGATTCAGCTGAAGCTTTCTTT.

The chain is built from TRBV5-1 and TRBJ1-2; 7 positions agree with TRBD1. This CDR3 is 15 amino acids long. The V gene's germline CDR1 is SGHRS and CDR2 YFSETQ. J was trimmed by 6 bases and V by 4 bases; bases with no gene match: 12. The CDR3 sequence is CASSVLSTGDHGYTF. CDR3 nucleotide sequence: TGCGCCAGCAGCGTCCTCTCAACAGGGGACCATGGCTACACCTTC.

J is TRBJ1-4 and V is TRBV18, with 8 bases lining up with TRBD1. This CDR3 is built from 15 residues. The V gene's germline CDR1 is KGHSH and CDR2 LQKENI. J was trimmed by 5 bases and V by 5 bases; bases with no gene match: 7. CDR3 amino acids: CASSRGTGWNEKLFF. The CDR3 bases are TGTGCCAGCTCAAGAGGGACAGGATGGAATGAAAAACTGTTTTTT.

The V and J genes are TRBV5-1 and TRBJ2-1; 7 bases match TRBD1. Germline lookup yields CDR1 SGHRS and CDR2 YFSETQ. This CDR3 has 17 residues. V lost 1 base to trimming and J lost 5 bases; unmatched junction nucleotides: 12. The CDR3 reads CASSLRTGFLGHNEQFF. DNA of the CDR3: TGCGCCAGCAGCTTGCGGACAGGTTTTCTAGGGCACAATGAGCAGTTCTTC.

For the CDR3, the DNA is TGTGCCAGCAGCATAGGATCATACCCTGAGGGAGGGGCGTACTTC. It yields the protein CASSIGSYPEGGAYF. V gene TRBV28 combines with J gene TRBJ2-7; 7 bases are shared with TRBD2. V was clipped by 6 bases and J by 12 bases; unmatched bases: 20. CDR1 and CDR2 from the germline V gene are MDHEN and SYDVKM. This CDR3 is built from 15 residues.

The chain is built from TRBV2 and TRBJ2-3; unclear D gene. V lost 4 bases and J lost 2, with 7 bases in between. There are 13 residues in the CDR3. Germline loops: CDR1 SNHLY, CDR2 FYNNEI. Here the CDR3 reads CASSADITDTQYF. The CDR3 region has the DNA TGTGCCAGCAGTGCTGACATCACAGATACGCAGTATTTT.

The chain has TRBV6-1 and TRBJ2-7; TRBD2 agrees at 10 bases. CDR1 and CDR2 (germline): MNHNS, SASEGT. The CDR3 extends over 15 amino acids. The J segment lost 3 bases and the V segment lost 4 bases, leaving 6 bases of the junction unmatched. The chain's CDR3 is CASSGLAGAFYEQYF. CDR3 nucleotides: TGTGCCAGCAGTGGTCTAGCGGGGGCCTTCTACGAGCAGTACTTC.

CDR3: CASSEARWGRDLNTEAFF. The CDR3 DNA follows: TGTGCCAGCAGTGAAGCGCGTTGGGGCAGGGATTTGAACACTGAAGCTTTCTTT. The V gene is TRBV6-1, the J gene TRBJ1-1, with D possibly matching TRBD1 (5 bases). Germline CDR1 reads MNHNS; CDR2 reads SASEGT. The CDR3 length is 18 residues. V was shortened by 0 bases and J by 0 bases, with 17 bases between the two germline ends.